Following are 5 T cell receptor beta chains from one sample sequenced in a study of blood T cell repertoires in COVID-19. Assay used: immunoSEQ multiplex PCR; TCRdb lists only in-frame clones, some missing. The sample includes some 260,000 clones, roughly 90% of them seen just once. Sequencing was done on a sample of peripheral blood. These receptors originate from a human donor in a cohort sampled during active COVID-19.

This clone came up a few times. CDR3 sequence reads: CASTMTSTYEQYF. The CDR3 region has the DNA TGCGCCAGCACGATGACTAGTACCTACGAGCAGTACTTC. This chain joins TRBV10-1 and TRBJ2-7, with TRBD2 as a possible D gene (6 bases). The V end was cut by 7 bases, the J end by 2 bases, with 12 bases between. Per germline, CDR1 WNHNN and CDR2 SYGVQD (reference sequence). The CDR3 spans 13 residues.

The chain couples TRBV24-1 to TRBJ2-3; no definite D call. Germline-derived CDR1 and CDR2 are KGHDR and SFDVKD. This CDR3 is built from 15 residues. V was pared by 4 bases and J by 4 bases, with 14 bases between. The CDR3 sequence: CATSDPSGPADTQYF. DNA of the CDR3: TGTGCCACCAGTGACCCCTCGGGTCCGGCAGATACGCAGTATTTT.

The chain carries TRBV5-1 and TRBJ2-5; D is perhaps TRBD2 (5 bases). This CDR3 contains 14 residues. Deletions cut 1 base from V and 5 bases from J, with 12 bases between. Germline loops: CDR1 SGHRS, CDR2 YFSETQ. Here the CDR3 reads CASSLSAGGETQYF. The CDR3 DNA is TGCGCCAGCAGCTTGTCGGCGGGCGGGGAGACCCAGTACTTC.

The chain couples TRBV19 to TRBJ2-6; a weak D match, TRBD2 (5 bases). Germline CDR1 LNHDA, CDR2 SQIVND (reference sequence). Trimming left V 9 bases short and J 0 bases short, with 18 bases between. This CDR3 has 17 amino acids. The CDR3 protein is CASSFRGIYSGANVLTF. In DNA form, the CDR3 reads TGTGCCAGCTCCTTTCGAGGGATCTACTCTGGGGCCAACGTCCTGACTTTC.

The V call is TRBV6-2 or TRBV6-3, the J call TRBJ1-1, with 7 bases lining up with TRBD1. The germline V gene has CDR1 MNHEY and CDR2 SVGEGT. J lost 2 bases, V lost 6 bases, and 9 bases had no gene match. The CDR3 has 15 amino acids. CDR3 region: CASSPPNRGNTEAFF. CDR3 nucleotide sequence: TGTGCCAGCAGCCCTCCTAACAGGGGAAACACTGAAGCTTTCTTT.